Included here is one T cell receptor (beta chain) sequence, with context. Its antigen is undetermined. The authors ran a second PCR of about 7 to 11 cycles using a sample-barcoded 5' primer and a J-beta primer mix. Each CDR3 protein gets one entry after TCRdb re-called the 5' RACE reads with MiXCR. Of 500,000 to 600,000 distinct CDR3 sequences listed, roughly 29% were seen once; the top ten hold about a fifth. Germline V CDR1 and CDR2: SGHTA, FQGNSA. The length of the CDR3 is 17 residues. J gave up 1 base and V 4 bases, and 8 bases lay outside the gene matches. This entry is derived from a study of blood T cells in healthy people across ages. Overall study results and limits: Strongly correlated with naive T cell percentage was TCR beta diversity. Nothing was known about donor CMV status, and this possibly confounded expanded clonotype changes.

Donors each provided approximately 9.6 milliliters of peripheral blood. The source material was blood. The chain carries TRBV7-2 and TRBJ2-3; 10 nucleotides match TRBD2. This clonotype originated in an older woman in good health. The CDR3 DNA sequence: TGTGCCAGCAGCTCATCACTCCTAGCGGGGGGCACAGATACGCAGTATTTT. Amino acids: CASSSSLLAGGTDTQYF.